A single sample is the source of the 20 T cell receptor beta chains below, sequenced in a study of cytomegalovirus exposure and HLA in healthy donors. Vbeta (60) and Jbeta (13) primers were used in the PCR. The protocol was immunoSEQ multiplex PCR, while the TCRdb copy is restricted to in-frame clones and leaves out a portion. The sample lists 100,000 to 150,000 clones, more than 60% occurring once. The specimen was PBMCs. The receptors shown here come from a woman aged 55-69 years in good health and CMV-seropositive.

This chain links TRBV5-5 with TRBJ1-6, with 9 bases that match TRBD1. Germline CDR1 and CDR2: SGHKS and YYEKEE (reference sequence). The V and J ends lost 4 bases and 7 bases, in that order; junction bases with no gene match: 6. This CDR3 has 15 amino acids. CDR3 in amino acids: CASSGGTGYNSPLHF. The CDR3 DNA follows: TGTGCCAGCAGCGGGGGGACAGGGTACAATTCACCCCTCCACTTT.

The V gene is TRBV18, the J gene TRBJ1-2, with 7 bases matching TRBD1. V was clipped by 3 bases and J by 4 bases; unmatched bases: 5. CDR3 length: 14 amino acids. Germline V gives CDR1 KGHSH, CDR2 LQKENI. The CDR3 protein is CASSPSGQIYGYTF. CDR3 bases: TGTGCCAGCTCACCTTCGGGACAGATCTATGGCTACACCTTC.

The chain is built from TRBV4-1 and TRBJ1-2; 9 bases agree with TRBD1. Germline CDR1 MGHRA, CDR2 YSYEKL. There are 15 residues in the CDR3. The junction had 4 bases not matched to a gene; V was cut back by 5 bases and J by 0 bases. In nucleotides, the CDR3 is TGCGCCAGCAGCTCACAGGGGGCGCCTAACTATGGCTACACCTTC. Translating gives CASSSQGAPNYGYTF.

The chain links TRBV19 to TRBJ1-1; 9 nucleotides match TRBD1. V dropped 6 bases and J dropped 11; count of bases not matched to a gene: 13. This CDR3 region has 14 residues. Germline V lookup: CDR1 LNHDA, CDR2 SQIVND (reference sequence). The CDR3 loop reads CASRTTGGSSSAFF. The CDR3 DNA sequence: TGTGCCAGTAGAACTACAGGGGGCTCGTCCTCGGCTTTCTTT.

The chain links TRBV2 to TRBJ2-5; TRBD1 matches at 8 bases. Germline values: CDR1 SNHLY, CDR2 FYNNEI. This CDR3 has 15 residues. The V gene end was trimmed by 7 bases and the J gene end by 5 bases; junction bases not matched to a gene: 12. DNA of the CDR3: TGTGCCAGCATGTGGGCAGGGGGCTCGGGGGAGACCCAGTACTTC. It encodes CASMWAGGSGETQYF.

This sequence joins TRBV7-3 and TRBJ1-2; 7 bases align to TRBD1. CDR1 and CDR2 (germline): SGHTA, FQGTGA. This CDR3 comprises 13 residues. The V segment lost 2 bases and the J segment 3 bases; nucleotides outside the gene matches: 0. The CDR3, as DNA: TGTGCCAGCAGCTTAGGGACAGACTATGGCTACACCTTC. This encodes CASSLGTDYGYTF.

This chain links TRBV6-1 with TRBJ2-7; 7 bases fit TRBD2. The J segment lost 2 bases and the V segment lost 5 bases, leaving 9 bases of the junction unmatched. CDR1 and CDR2 from the germline V gene are MNHNS and SASEGT. This CDR3 region has 15 residues. CDR3 bases: TGTGCCAGCAGTCAAAAGCGGGGTCGACCCTACGAGCAGTACTTC. Translation gives CASSQKRGRPYEQYF.

This clone was observed a handful of times. This chain uses TRBV18 with TRBJ1-4; D not certain. The CDR3 consists of 15 residues. The germline V gene has CDR1 KGHSH and CDR2 LQKENI. V lost 3 bases and J lost 0, with 8 bases in between. CDR3: CASSPLRATNEKLFF. CDR3 DNA: TGTGCCAGCTCACCCCTCCGGGCAACTAATGAAAAACTGTTTTTT.

The genes are TRBV7-2 and TRBJ2-7; 11 bases are shared with TRBD1. Per the germline V gene, CDR1 is SGHTA and CDR2 is FQGNSA. V dropped 3 bases and J dropped 5; count of bases not matched to a gene: 3. The CDR3 is 14 amino acids. DNA for the CDR3: TGTGCCAGCAGCTTCCGGGACAGGGGGGACGAGCAGTACTTC. This translates into CASSFRDRGDEQYF.

The rearrangement uses TRBV27 and TRBJ1-4; 8 positions agree with TRBD1. The CDR3 spans 15 residues. V shed 2 bases, J shed 5 bases, and the junction held 4 bases outside the gene matches. Germline CDR1 reads MNHEY; CDR2 reads SMNVEV (reference sequence). The CDR3 DNA is TGTGCCAGCAGTTTAATCCAGGGGGCGAATGAAAAACTGTTTTTT. Residues: CASSLIQGANEKLFF. The entire variable domain, with the rest obtained from reference TRBV27 and TRBJ1-4, is as follows: EAQVTQNPRYLITVTGKKLTVTCSQNMNHEYMSWYRQDPGLGLRQIYYSMNVEVTDKGDVPEGYKVSRKEKRNFPLILESPSPNQTSLYFCASSLIQGANEKLFFGSGTQLSVL.

The chain links TRBV9 to TRBJ2-3, with 7 bases aligning to TRBD1. V shed 4 bases, J shed 7 bases, and the junction held 9 bases outside the gene matches. The CDR3 is 14 amino acids. Per germline, CDR1 SGDLS and CDR2 YYNGEE. The CDR3 here is CASSRQGWENTQYF. The CDR3 DNA reads TGTGCCAGCAGCCGACAGGGATGGGAGAATACGCAGTATTTT.

In this sample, this clone turned up a few times. V is TRBV10-1 and J is TRBJ2-7; D is perhaps TRBD1 (5 bases). Germline CDR1 reads WNHNN; CDR2 reads SYGVQD (reference sequence). This CDR3 spans 16 amino acids. V was shortened by 4 bases and J by 0 bases, with 16 bases between the two germline ends. The CDR3 spells CASSVPPRQRSYEQYF. The CDR3 DNA is TGCGCCAGCAGTGTCCCCCCTCGACAGCGCTCCTACGAGCAGTACTTC.

This CDR3 is CASSFPVEDGSDTEAFF. For the CDR3, the DNA is TGTGCCAGCAGCTTTCCGGTCGAAGACGGGTCGGACACTGAAGCTTTCTTT. J is TRBJ1-1 and V is TRBV7-9; D is uncertain. The ends were cut back, 3 bases at V and 3 bases at J, with 20 bases in the middle. The CDR3 is 17 amino acids. Germline CDR1 is SEHNR and CDR2 is FQNEAQ (reference sequence).

Turning to this clone: The same CDR3 is also encoded by other DNA sequences in this sample. The genes are TRBV10-3 and TRBJ1-2, with 7 bases that match TRBD1. This CDR3 has 13 residues. J gave up 4 bases and V 9 bases, and 8 bases lay outside the gene matches. The V gene's germline CDR1 is ENHRY and CDR2 SYGVKD. In nucleotides, the CDR3 is TGTGCCATTAGACAGGGTGGGGGCTATGGCTACACCTTC. Translated: CAIRQGGGYGYTF.

The chain is built from TRBV15 and TRBJ1-2; weak D call: TRBD1 (6 bases). CDR3 size: 13 residues. The germline V gene has CDR1 LNHNV and CDR2 YYDKDF (reference sequence). V was trimmed by 5 bases and J by 3 bases, leaving 10 bases between them. CDR3 sequence: CATSLQGDYGYTF. The CDR3 DNA follows: TGTGCCACCAGCTTACAGGGAGACTATGGCTACACCTTC.

The rearrangement links TRBV21-1 to TRBJ2-7; no check of the table's D call, TRBD1, against the DNA was made. TRBV21-1 is termed a pseudogene. The CDR3 runs 14 residues. CDR3 loop: CASWTVVDDYEQYF. Written as DNA, the CDR3 is TGTGCCAGCTGGACAGTGGTAGATGACTACGAGCAGTACTTC.

V usage is TRBV30 and J usage is TRBJ1-4, with TRBD1 matching 12 bases. V was pared by 3 bases and J by 7 bases, with 12 bases of the junction left unmatched. The length of the CDR3 is 17 residues. Germline V gene data show CDR1 as GTSNPN and CDR2 as SVGIG (reference sequence). For the CDR3, the DNA is TGTGCCTGGAGGGCACCGGGACAGGGGGCCTGGGGTGAAAAACTGTTTTTT. Translation gives CAWRAPGQGAWGEKLFF.

The chain joins TRBV2 to TRBJ2-7; 8 bases line up with TRBD2. CDR3 size: 15 residues. V lost 2 bases and J lost 3; bases outside the gene matches: 6. The V gene's germline CDR1 is SNHLY and CDR2 FYNNEI. CDR3 DNA sequence: TGTGCCAGCAGTGAAACCCCGGGACTAGTCTACGAGCAGTACTTC. Its protein is CASSETPGLVYEQYF.

The J gene is TRBJ1-1, the V gene TRBV6-5, with D maybe TRBD1 (5 bases). With 2 bases removed from V and 1 base from J, the gap between germline ends came to 11 bases. Germline-derived CDR1 and CDR2 are MNHEY and SVGAGI. This CDR3 has 15 residues. The CDR3 DNA is TGTGCCAGCAGTTACAGATTGCAGGGGAACACTGAAGCTTTCTTT. It translates to CASSYRLQGNTEAFF.

The chain carries TRBV4-1 and TRBJ2-5; TRBD2 is a possible D gene (6 bases). Trimming took 0 bases from V and 4 from J, leaving 12 bases between them. The CDR3 covers 15 residues. CDR1 MGHRA and CDR2 YSYEKL come from the germline V gene. CDR3 sequence reads: CASSQDLGGLETQYF. DNA for the CDR3: TGCGCCAGCAGCCAAGATCTGGGGGGTTTAGAGACCCAGTACTTC.